This T cell receptor beta chain comes out of a study of human T cells and chemical hapten exposure. This clonotype was counted ten times or more. The time point was: patch test 1, 2 weeks after DPC sensitization. Treatment noted: therapeutic diphenylcyclopropenone sensitization with weekly scalp DPC. Unique molecular identifiers were linked by the library to individual cDNA molecules. Original processing notes: Samples had a median of around 94,000 TCRs, ranging roughly 20,000 to 690,600. One entry per CDR3 protein results from TCRdb running MiXCR on the RACE reads. These V and J calls derive from TCRdb rather than the authors' analysis. This sample has about 380,000 distinct CDR3 sequences; approximately 5% occur once, and the top ten carry 2% to 2.5%. Germline V lookup: CDR1 MNHEY, CDR2 SMNVEV (reference sequence). The CDR3 covers 14 residues. The V end was cut by 7 bases, the J end by 5 bases, with 17 bases between.

The starting material was whole blood, obtained in connection with sensitization to the hapten diphenylcyclopropenone (DPC). The chain has TRBV27 and TRBJ2-5; D is possibly TRBD1 (5 bases). The sequence was collected from a woman aged 50 to 60 with alopecia areata. Some clones in this sample may be carry-over from other donors' samples. This CDR3 is CASNLRRGGETQYF. The CDR3 bases are TGTGCCAGCAATCTCAGAAGGGGTGGGGAGACCCAGTACTTC.